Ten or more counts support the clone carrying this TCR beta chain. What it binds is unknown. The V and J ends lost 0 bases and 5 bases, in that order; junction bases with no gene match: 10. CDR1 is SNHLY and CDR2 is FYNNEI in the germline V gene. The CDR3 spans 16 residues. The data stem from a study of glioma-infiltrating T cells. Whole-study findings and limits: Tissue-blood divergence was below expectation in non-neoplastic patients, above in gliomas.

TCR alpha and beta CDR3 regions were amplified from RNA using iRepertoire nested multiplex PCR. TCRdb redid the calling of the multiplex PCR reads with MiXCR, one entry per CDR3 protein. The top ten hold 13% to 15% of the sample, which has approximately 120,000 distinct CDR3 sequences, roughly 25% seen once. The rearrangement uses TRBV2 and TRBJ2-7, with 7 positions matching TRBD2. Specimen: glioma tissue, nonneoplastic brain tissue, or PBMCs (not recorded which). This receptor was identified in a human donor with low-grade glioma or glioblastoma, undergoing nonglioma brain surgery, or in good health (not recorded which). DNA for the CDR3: TGTGCCAGCAGTGAAGCCCGGGGGGACTGGGGCAACGAGCAGTACTTC. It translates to CASSEARGDWGNEQYF.